This T cell receptor beta chain was sequenced for a study of cytomegalovirus exposure and HLA in healthy donors. Comments on this clone: Its cognate antigen is unknown.

13 Jbeta primers and 60 Vbeta primers were used for the PCR. Assay: immunoSEQ multiplex PCR; the TCRdb copy retains only in-frame clones and omits some. Of 58,000 or so clones detected, 71% appear once; the ten largest clones hold 20% to 30%. General observations from the study: The study put under 200 TCR beta chains on its list as cytomegalovirus-associated.

In germline, CDR1 is SEHNR, CDR2 FQNEAQ (reference sequence). The length of the CDR3 is 13 residues. V lost 5 bases and J lost 8, with 15 bases in between. The genes are TRBV7-9 and TRBJ1-2; weak D call: TRBD1 (5 bases). The receptor's source is a man aged 50 to 60 in good health and CMV-seropositive. Sequenced input: PBMCs. CDR3 bases: TGTGCCAGCAGCCCTCGGGGGGGGAGAGGCTACACCTTC. Amino acid sequence: CASSPRGGRGYTF.